This T cell receptor (beta chain) was found in a study of blood T cell repertoires in COVID-19. CDR3 length: 15 amino acids. V lost 4 bases, J lost 5 bases, and 9 bases stayed unmatched. Germline V CDR1 and CDR2: SGHNT, YYREEE (reference sequence). Produced via immunoSEQ multiplex PCR; TCRdb's table is partial and in-frame only. In the table there are around 200,000 clones, 85% to 90% of which are singletons. Sequenced input: peripheral blood. This TCR was sampled from a man aged 70-80 years with active or convalescent COVID-19. The rearrangement joins TRBV5-4 to TRBJ2-7, with 10 nucleotides matching TRBD1. CDR3 protein: CASSERDRGIDEQYF. The CDR3 DNA sequence: TGTGCCAGCAGCGAAAGGGACAGGGGAATCGACGAGCAGTACTTC.